Reported below is one TCR beta chain. Its specificity is not known. The time point: newly diagnosed GD, antithyroid drugs for less than 3 months. RNA from PBMCs was the source of the TCR library. American Thyroid Association guidelines defined Graves' disease diagnosis. The data were taken from a study of regulatory T cells in long-lasting Graves disease. Looking at the study overall: Freshly diagnosed Graves' patients had used antithyroid drugs for under 3 months. Study-wide findings and caveats: Possibly, accuracy suffered from the small sample size.

Construction of the TCR beta libraries employed iRepertoire HTBI primers in conjunction with Arm-PCR of CDR3 regions. TCRdb re-derived calls from the multiplex PCR reads in MiXCR, one entry per CDR3 protein. The sample holds 500,000 or so distinct CDR3 sequences; roughly 16% are singletons and the top ten take 25%. The sample was also linked to a second study, of T cells in Graves' hyperthyroidism and ophthalmopathy. That investigation notes: HTBI primers were used for first-round RT-PCR of the TCR CDR3.

Source: peripheral blood mononuclear cells (PBMCs), taken at new diagnosis, from a patient treated with antithyroid drugs. The TCR comes from a woman aged 35-60 years with Graves disease.

The CDR3 DNA reads as TGCAGTGCTAGAGACTCCGGGACAGGGTTCAATGAGCAGTTCTTC. Translated: CSARDSGTGFNEQFF. The V and J genes are TRBV20-1 and TRBJ2-1; TRBD1 matches at 9 bases. J gave up 6 bases and V 0 bases, and 6 bases lay outside the gene matches. CDR3 length: 15 amino acids. Germline V lookup: CDR1 DFQATT, CDR2 SNEGSKA (reference sequence).